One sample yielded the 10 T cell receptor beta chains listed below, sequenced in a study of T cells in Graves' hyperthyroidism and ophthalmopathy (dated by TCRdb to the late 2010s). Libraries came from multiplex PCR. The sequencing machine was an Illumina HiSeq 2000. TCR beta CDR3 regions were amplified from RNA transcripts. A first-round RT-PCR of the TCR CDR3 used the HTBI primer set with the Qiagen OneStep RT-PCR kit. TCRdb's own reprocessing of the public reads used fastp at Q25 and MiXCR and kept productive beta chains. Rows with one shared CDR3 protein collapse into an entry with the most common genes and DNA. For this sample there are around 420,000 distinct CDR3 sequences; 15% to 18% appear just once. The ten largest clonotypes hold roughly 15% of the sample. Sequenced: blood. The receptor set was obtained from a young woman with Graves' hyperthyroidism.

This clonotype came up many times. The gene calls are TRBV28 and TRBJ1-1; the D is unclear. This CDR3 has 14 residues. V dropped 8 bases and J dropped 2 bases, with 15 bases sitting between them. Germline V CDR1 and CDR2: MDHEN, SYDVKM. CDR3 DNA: TGTGCCAGCTTTCATTTCAGCTTAAACACTGAAGCTTTCTTT. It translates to CASFHFSLNTEAFF.

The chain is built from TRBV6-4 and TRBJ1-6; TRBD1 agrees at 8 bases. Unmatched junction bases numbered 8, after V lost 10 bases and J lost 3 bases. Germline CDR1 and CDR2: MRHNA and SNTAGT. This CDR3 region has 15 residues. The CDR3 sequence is CAKTQDRDYNSPLHF. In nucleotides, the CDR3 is TGTGCCAAAACGCAGGACAGGGACTATAATTCACCCCTCCACTTT.

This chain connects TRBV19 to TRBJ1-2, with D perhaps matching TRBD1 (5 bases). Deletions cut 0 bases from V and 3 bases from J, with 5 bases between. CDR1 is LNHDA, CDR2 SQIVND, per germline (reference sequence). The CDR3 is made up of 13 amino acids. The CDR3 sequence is CASSIEGHYGYTF. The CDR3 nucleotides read TGTGCCAGTAGTATAGAGGGACACTATGGCTACACCTTC. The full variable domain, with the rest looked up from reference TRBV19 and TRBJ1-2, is DGGITQSPKYLFRKEGQNVTLSCEQNLNHDAMYWYRQDPGQGLRLIYYSQIVNDFQKGDIAEGYSVSREKKESFPLTVTSAQKNPTAFYLCASSIEGHYGYTFGSGTRLTVV.

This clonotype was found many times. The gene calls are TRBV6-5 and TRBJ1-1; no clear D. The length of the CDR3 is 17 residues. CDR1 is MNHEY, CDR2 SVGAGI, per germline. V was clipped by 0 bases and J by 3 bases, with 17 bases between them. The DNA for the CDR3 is TGTGCCAGCAGTTACTCGATGCATCATTCGTTGTACACTGAAGCTTTCTTT. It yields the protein CASSYSMHHSLYTEAFF.

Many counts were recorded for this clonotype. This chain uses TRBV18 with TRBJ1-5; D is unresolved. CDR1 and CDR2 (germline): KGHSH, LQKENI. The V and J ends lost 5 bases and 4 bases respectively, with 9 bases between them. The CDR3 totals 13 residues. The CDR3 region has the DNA TGTGCCAGCTCAACAGATGCGAATCAGCCCCAGCATTTT. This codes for CASSTDANQPQHF.

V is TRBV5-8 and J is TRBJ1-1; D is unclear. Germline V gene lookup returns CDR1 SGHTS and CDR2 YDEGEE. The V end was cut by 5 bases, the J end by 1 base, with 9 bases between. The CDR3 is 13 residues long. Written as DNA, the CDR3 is TGTGCCAGCAGGAGACAAGCGAACACTGAAGCTTTCTTT. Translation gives CASRRQANTEAFF.

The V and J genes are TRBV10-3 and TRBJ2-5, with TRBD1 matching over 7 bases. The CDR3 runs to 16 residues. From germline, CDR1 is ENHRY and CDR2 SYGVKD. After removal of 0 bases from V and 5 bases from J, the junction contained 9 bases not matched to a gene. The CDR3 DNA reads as TGTGCCATCAGTGAGTCGAAGCAGGGGGTGAGGGAGACCCAGTACTTC. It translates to CAISESKQGVRETQYF.

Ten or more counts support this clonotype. The CDR3 region is CASSPGTGNGYTF. CDR3 in DNA: TGTGCCAGCAGCCCTGGGACAGGGAATGGCTACACCTTC. The genes are TRBV13 and TRBJ1-2, with TRBD1 matching over 9 bases. The CDR3 runs 13 residues. Per the germline V gene, CDR1 is PRHDT and CDR2 is FYEKMQ (reference sequence). J was trimmed by 6 bases and V by 5 bases; bases with no gene match: 4.

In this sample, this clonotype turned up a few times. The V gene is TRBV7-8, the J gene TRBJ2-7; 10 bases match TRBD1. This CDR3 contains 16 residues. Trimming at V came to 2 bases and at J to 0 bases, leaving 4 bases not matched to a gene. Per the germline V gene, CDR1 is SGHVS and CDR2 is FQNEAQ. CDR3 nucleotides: TGTGCCAGCAGCTTAAACAGACAGGGGGCCTCCTACGAGCAGTACTTC. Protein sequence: CASSLNRQGASYEQYF.

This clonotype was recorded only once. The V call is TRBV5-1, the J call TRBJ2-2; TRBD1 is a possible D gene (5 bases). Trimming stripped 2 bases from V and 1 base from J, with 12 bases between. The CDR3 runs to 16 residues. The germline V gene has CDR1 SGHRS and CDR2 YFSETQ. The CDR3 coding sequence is TGCGCCAGCAGCTTCCAAGGGGCGAAGAACACCGGGGAGCTGTTTTTT. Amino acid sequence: CASSFQGAKNTGELFF.